The following is a T cell receptor (beta chain) sequence with its context. Its target is unknown. The entry originates in a study of post-analysis software for immune sequencing data. The overall study: As for disease course, relapsing-remitting, secondary progressive and progressive-relapsing multiple sclerosis were all included.

Tagging with unique molecular identifiers was a feature of the TCR beta cDNA libraries. From the PCR reads, TCRdb called clonotypes with MiXCR, one entry per CDR3 protein. The sample carries fewer than 900,000 distinct CDR3 sequences, about half recorded once. Overall study findings and caveats: When compared against controls, multiple sclerosis patients showed significantly lower normalized Chao1 diversity.

The source material was blood. The clonotype originates from a girl aged 10-17 years with multiple sclerosis.

The CDR3 DNA reads as TGCAGCGTTAGGACAGGGTTAGAGACCCAGTACTTC. Its translation: CSVRTGLETQYF. The chain is built from TRBV29-1 and TRBJ2-5; 8 positions agree with TRBD1. The CDR3 consists of 12 residues. V was clipped by 5 bases and J by 4 bases; unmatched bases: 3. Germline CDR1 reads SQVTM; CDR2 reads ANQGSEA.